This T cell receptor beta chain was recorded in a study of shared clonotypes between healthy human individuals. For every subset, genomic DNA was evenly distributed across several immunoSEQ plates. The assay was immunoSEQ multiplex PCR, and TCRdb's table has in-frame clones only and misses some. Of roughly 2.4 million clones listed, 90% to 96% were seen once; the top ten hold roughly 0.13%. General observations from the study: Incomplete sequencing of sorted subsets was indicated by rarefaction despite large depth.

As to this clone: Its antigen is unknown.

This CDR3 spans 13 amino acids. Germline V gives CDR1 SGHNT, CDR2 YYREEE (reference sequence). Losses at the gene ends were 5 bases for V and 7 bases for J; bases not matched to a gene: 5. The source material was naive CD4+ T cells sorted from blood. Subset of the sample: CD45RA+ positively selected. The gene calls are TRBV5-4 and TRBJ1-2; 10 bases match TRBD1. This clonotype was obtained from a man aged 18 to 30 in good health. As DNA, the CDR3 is TGTGCCAGCAGACAGACAGGGGGCGGTGGCTACACCTTC. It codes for CASRQTGGGGYTF. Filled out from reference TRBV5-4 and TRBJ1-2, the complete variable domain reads ETGVTQSPTHLIKTRGQQVTLRCSSQSGHNTVSWYQQALGQGPQFIFQYYREEENGRGNFPPRFSGLQFPNYSSELNVNALELDDSALYLCASRQTGGGGYTFGSGTRLTVV.